This TCR beta chain was identified in a study of shared clonotypes between healthy human individuals. When replicate PCRs were run on sorted subsets, they used approximately 210 ng DNA, about 31,000 T cell genomes. The assay was immunoSEQ multiplex PCR, and TCRdb's table has in-frame clones only and misses some. This table has a few million clones, 80% to 95% appearing once. V gave up 1 base and J gave up 4 bases; unmatched junction bases: 20. The CDR3 sequence is 20 residues long. Germline assignment: CDR1 SNHLY and CDR2 FYNNEI. The receptor was derived from a man aged 18 to 30 in good health. Some clones in this sample may be carry-over from other donors' samples. The chain combines TRBV2 with TRBJ1-2; 8 nucleotides agree with TRBD1. The sample was naive CD4+ T cells from PBMCs. Subset reported: CD45RA+ positively selected. The DNA of the CDR3 is TGTGCCAGCAGTGAAGGGCCAACAGGGGGGGGAACACTTTACCTCTATGGCTACACCTTC. Translated, it gives CASSEGPTGGGTLYLYGYTF.